The T cell receptor beta chain described here comes from a study of T-cell reconstitution after alpha-beta-depleted transplantation in children. During its preparation, the TCRbeta library received unique molecular identifiers. Each CDR3 protein is one row after TCRdb ran MiXCR on the PCR reads. Of a few hundred thousand distinct CDR3 sequences listed, over 8% are singletons. This clonotype was seen repeatedly, ten times or more. V lost 0 bases and J lost 4, with 15 bases in between. Germline CDR1 is SEHNR and CDR2 is FQNEAQ (reference sequence). The CDR3 has 16 amino acids. This TCR derives from a human donor who donated a stem cell graft to a child with SCID. The chain recombines TRBV7-9 with TRBJ1-1; D gene unclear. This material consisted of PBMCs from the stem cell graft donor, taken from the stem cell graft. CDR3 sequence reads: CASSLALAQVGTEAFF. The CDR3 DNA reads as TGTGCCAGCAGCTTAGCCCTAGCCCAGGTGGGCACTGAAGCTTTCTTT.